The sequence of this TCR beta chain was determined in a study of blood T cell repertoires in COVID-19. Study-level background: Both acute and convalescent COVID-19 samples were obtained from the United States, Italy and Spain. PBMCs, B-cell-depleted T cells, or T cells were the source of the cDNA or gDNA that made up the material.

The CDR3 extends over 13 amino acids. From germline, CDR1 is SGDLS and CDR2 YYNGEE. V dropped 2 bases and J dropped 5; count of bases not matched to a gene: 1. Methods used by the authors: Amplification of reference gene primers was used by the study to estimate nucleated cell counts. Libraries were prepared by immunoSEQ multiplex PCR; TCRdb keeps only in-frame clonotypes and omits some of them. Clone size and V and J calls were adopted from that table, with D and trimming inferred from the DNA. Of approximately 90,000 clones listed, approximately 88% are singletons. The source material was peripheral blood. The clonotype originates from a woman aged 80 or older with active or convalescent COVID-19. The chain is built from TRBV9 and TRBJ2-4, with 7 bases fitting TRBD1. Here the CDR3 reads CASSVGTENIQYF. The CDR3 DNA reads TGTGCCAGCAGCGTCGGGACAGAAAACATTCAGTACTTC. Full variable domain (outside the CDR3, taken from reference TRBV9 and TRBJ2-4): DSGVTQTPKHLITATGQRVTLRCSPRSGDLSVYWYQQSLDQGLQFLIQYYNGEERAKGNILERFSAQQFPDLHSELNLSSLELGDSALYFCASSVGTENIQYFGAGTRLSVL.